Below are 30 T cell receptor beta chains sequenced from a single sample in a study of T-cell memory formation after mild COVID-19. TCRdb recomputed calls from the 5' RACE reads with MiXCR, one row per CDR3 protein. The sample includes about 600,000 distinct CDR3 sequences, about a fifth seen only once; the top ten take approximately 8.4%. The sample taken for sequencing was PBMCs or a T cell subset sorted from them (not recorded which). Receptor source: an adult woman who had mild COVID-19 (a few samples of this study predate the infection). Cell type and time point are not known.

The chain carries TRBV6-2 or TRBV6-3 and TRBJ2-7, with a tentative D call TRBD1 (5 bases). CDR3 length: 16 amino acids. Looked up from germline, CDR1 is MNHEY and CDR2 is SVGEGT. V dropped 5 bases and J dropped 3 bases, with 20 bases sitting between them. The CDR3 loop reads CASSPLRSGQGYEQYF. The CDR3 DNA reads TGTGCCAGCAGTCCTTTACGGTCCGGCCAGGGCTACGAGCAGTACTTC.

The chain uses TRBV24-1 and TRBJ2-1; D possibly corresponds to TRBD2 (6 bases). Germline V gene lookup returns CDR1 KGHDR and CDR2 SFDVKD. CDR3 length: 16 residues. V was clipped by 10 bases and J by 0 bases, with 18 bases between them. CDR3 bases: TGTGCCACTTCCTGGGGGGAAGATAGCTCCTACAATGAGCAGTTCTTC. Protein product: CATSWGEDSSYNEQFF.

This clonotype has just a few counts. This chain connects TRBV2 to TRBJ1-2; perhaps TRBD1 as D (5 bases). Germline CDR1 SNHLY, CDR2 FYNNEI. V was pared by 3 bases and J by 5 bases, with 16 bases between. This CDR3 contains 15 residues. CDR3 amino acids: CASSDRYGWGYGYTF. CDR3 coding DNA: TGTGCCAGCAGTGACCGCTACGGCTGGGGGTATGGCTACACCTTC.

This clonotype was seen more than once but under ten times. This CDR3 is CASSDGGTSAFF. CDR3 sequence (DNA): TGTGCCAGCAGCGACGGTGGGACCTCGGCTTTCTTT. The chain employs TRBV5-6 and TRBJ1-1; possibly TRBD1 for D (5 bases). Germline V gene data show CDR1 as SGHDT and CDR2 as YYEEEE. V lost 4 bases to trimming and J lost 11 bases, with 15 bases between them. The CDR3 consists of 12 residues.

This clonotype was seen more than once but under ten times. The V call is TRBV7-6, the J call TRBJ2-1; 10 bases align to TRBD2. CDR3 length: 19 residues. The J segment lost 0 bases and the V segment lost 2 bases, leaving 10 bases of the junction unmatched. Germline CDR1 reads SGHVS; CDR2 reads FNYEAQ. CDR3 coding DNA: TGTGCCAGCAGCTTATCAGCTAGCGGGAGATATAGCTCCTACAATGAGCAGTTCTTC. This translates into CASSLSASGRYSSYNEQFF. Using reference TRBV7-6 and TRBJ2-1 for the parts outside the CDR3, the full variable domain is GAGVSQSPRYKVTKRGQDVALRCDPISGHVSLYWYRQALGQGPEFLTYFNYEAQQDKSGLPNDRFSAERPEGSISTLTIQRTEQRDSAMYRCASSLSASGRYSSYNEQFFGPGTRLTVL.

This clonotype was seen more than once but under ten times. The germline gene is not matched at one end of the junction; a read error may be the cause. This rearrangement joins TRBV7-8 to TRBJ2-5; no definite D call. Germline V gene data show CDR1 as SGHVS and CDR2 as FQNEAQ. This CDR3 has 8 amino acids. CDR3 nucleotides: TGTGCCAGCAGCTCTCTCGACTTC. Protein sequence: CASSSLDF.

This clonotype was observed a few times. The chain couples TRBV12-3 or TRBV12-4 to TRBJ1-5, with D uncertain. Trimming shortened V by 5 bases and J by 0 bases, and 14 bases separated the two germline ends. This CDR3 has 16 amino acids. The CDR3 here is CASSPQVLGSNQPQHF. The CDR3 DNA reads as TGTGCCAGCAGTCCGCAGGTGTTAGGTAGCAATCAGCCCCAGCATTTT.

This chain joins TRBV29-1 and TRBJ1-1, with D tentatively TRBD1 (5 bases). V was clipped by 4 bases and J by 3 bases, with 9 bases between them. Germline values: CDR1 SQVTM, CDR2 ANQGSEA. The CDR3 is made up of 12 amino acids. The CDR3 spells CSVVGTHTEAFF. In DNA, the CDR3 is TGCAGCGTTGTGGGGACCCACACTGAAGCTTTCTTT. Full variable domain (missing parts from reference TRBV29-1 and TRBJ1-1): SAVISQKPSRDICQRGTSLTIQCQVDSQVTMMFWYRQQPGQSLTLIATANQGSEATYESGFVIDKFPISRPNLTFSTLTVSNMSPEDSSIYLCSVVGTHTEAFFGQGTRLTVV.

This clonotype was counted a few times. This chain uses TRBV20-1 with TRBJ2-1, with D hard to call. CDR1 is DFQATT, CDR2 SNEGSKA, per germline (reference sequence). The CDR3 extends over 12 amino acids. V lost 5 bases to trimming and J lost 10 bases, with 15 bases between them. In DNA, the CDR3 is TGCAGTGCTGTAATACTGACCCAGGAGCAGTTCTTC. It is translated as CSAVILTQEQFF.

V usage is TRBV12-3 or TRBV12-4 and J usage is TRBJ1-1; 7 bases map to TRBD1. Germline trimming cut 2 bases from V and 10 bases from J; bases unmatched to any gene: 7. The length of the CDR3 is 13 residues. The chain's CDR3 is CASSLNRGSGAFF. For the CDR3, the DNA is TGTGCCAGCAGTTTAAACAGGGGAAGTGGAGCTTTCTTT.

This clonotype has more than one count but fewer than ten. The chain links TRBV7-9 to TRBJ2-3; 7 bases fit TRBD1. CDR3 length equals 13 residues. J was trimmed by 6 bases and V by 6 bases; bases with no gene match: 6. Per the germline V gene, CDR1 is SEHNR and CDR2 is FQNEAQ (reference sequence). This chain's CDR3 is CASRRTGSDTQYF. Written as DNA, the CDR3 is TGTGCCAGCAGACGGACAGGTTCCGATACGCAGTATTTT.

This rearrangement joins TRBV6-5 to TRBJ2-1; TRBD2 agrees at 8 bases. The CDR3 totals 16 residues. Germline V lookup: CDR1 MNHEY, CDR2 SVGAGI. The junction had 3 bases not matched to a gene; V was cut back by 2 bases and J by 0 bases. The CDR3 nucleotides are TGTGCCAGCAGTTACATAGCGGGGAGCTCCTACAATGAGCAGTTCTTC. It translates to CASSYIAGSSYNEQFF.

This clonotype showed up just a few times. The rearrangement uses TRBV14 and TRBJ1-1; TRBD1 aligns across 9 bases. The J segment lost 8 bases and the V segment lost 1 base, leaving 8 bases of the junction unmatched. The CDR3 has 15 amino acids. Germline CDR1 is SGHDN and CDR2 is FVKESK. DNA for the CDR3: TGTGCCAGCAGCCAAGTTGGGGACAGGGCGAAGGAAGCTTTCTTT. It specifies CASSQVGDRAKEAFF.

This clonotype was recorded a few times. The chain is built from TRBV4-2 and TRBJ2-5; 8 bases align to TRBD2. The CDR3 covers 15 residues. Germline V CDR1 and CDR2: LGHNA, YNFKEQ. J was trimmed by 6 bases and V by 2 bases; bases with no gene match: 8. CDR3 loop: CASSQSDGGAKTQYF. Written as DNA, the CDR3 is TGTGCCAGCAGCCAATCGGACGGGGGGGCGAAGACCCAGTACTTC.

This clonotype was seen a few times. The chain recombines TRBV11-2 with TRBJ2-5, with unresolved D. Germline CDR1 SGHAT, CDR2 FQNNGV. The CDR3 has 13 amino acids. V lost 3 bases and J lost 5, with 10 bases in between. The CDR3 DNA is TGTGCCAGCAGCTTCCTAAGGGTCGAGACCCAGTACTTC. Protein product: CASSFLRVETQYF.

The genes are TRBV30 and TRBJ1-1; 7 nucleotides align to TRBD1. V was pared by 7 bases and J by 2 bases, with 7 bases of the junction left unmatched. This CDR3 contains 13 residues. Germline lookup yields CDR1 GTSNPN and CDR2 SVGIG (reference sequence). The CDR3 sequence: CASATGLNTEAFF. The CDR3 DNA sequence: TGTGCCTCCGCGACAGGGTTAAACACTGAAGCTTTCTTT.

The chain is built from TRBV6-6 and TRBJ1-2; 10 bases are shared with TRBD1. The germline CDR1 and CDR2 sequences are MNHNY and SVGAGI (reference sequence). There are 13 residues in the CDR3. Trimming took 5 bases from V and 6 from J; bases not matched to a gene: 3. The CDR3 DNA is TGTGCCAGCAGTCACGGGACAGGGGATGGCTACACCTTC. This gives the protein CASSHGTGDGYTF.

In this sample, this clonotype turned up a few times. The J gene is TRBJ2-7, the V gene TRBV25-1, with D possibly TRBD1 on 5 matching bases. The CDR3 totals 15 residues. Germline CDR1 and CDR2: MGHDK and SYGVNS. The germline V and J ends were trimmed by 0 bases and 2 bases, with 11 bases remaining between them. CDR3 coding DNA: TGTGCCAGCAGTGAATATAAAGGGGTAGCCTACGAGCAGTACTTC. It is translated as CASSEYKGVAYEQYF.

This clonotype was seen ten or more times. The chain joins TRBV9 to TRBJ2-7; TRBD1 matches at 9 bases. CDR3 length: 16 amino acids. The germline V gene has CDR1 SGDLS and CDR2 YYNGEE. With V trimmed by 2 bases and J by 6 bases, 12 bases remained unmatched. The CDR3 reads CASSVSIGTGYGEQYF. The CDR3, as DNA: TGTGCCAGCAGCGTGTCCATCGGGACAGGGTATGGCGAGCAGTACTTC.

This clonotype was observed a few times. V and J are TRBV9 and TRBJ2-7; maybe TRBD1 (5 bases). CDR3 length: 15 amino acids. Per the germline V gene, CDR1 is SGDLS and CDR2 is YYNGEE. V shed 0 bases and J shed 0 bases, with 10 bases lying between them. The CDR3 DNA follows: TGTGCCAGCAGCGTAGAAGGGGATACCTCCTACGAGCAGTACTTC. Encoded protein: CASSVEGDTSYEQYF. Supplemented by reference TRBV9 and TRBJ2-7, the full variable domain reads DSGVTQTPKHLITATGQRVTLRCSPRSGDLSVYWYQQSLDQGLQFLIQYYNGEERAKGNILERFSAQQFPDLHSELNLSSLELGDSALYFCASSVEGDTSYEQYFGPGTRLTVT.

This clonotype was seen a few times. The chain recombines TRBV6-5 with TRBJ1-6; D remains ambiguous. With 5 bases removed from V and 7 bases from J, the gap between germline ends came to 15 bases. Germline V gives CDR1 MNHEY, CDR2 SVGAGI. CDR3 size: 15 residues. The CDR3 loop is CASSAIGLGNSPLHF. In DNA form, the CDR3 reads TGTGCCAGCAGTGCCATCGGTTTAGGGAATTCACCCCTCCACTTT.

This clonotype was counted once. The chain is built from TRBV6-5 and TRBJ2-7, with TRBD1 matching over 8 bases. This CDR3 is built from 15 residues. J lost 0 bases, V lost 7 bases, and 8 bases had no gene match. CDR1 and CDR2 (germline): MNHEY, SVGAGI. In DNA, the CDR3 is TGTGCCAGCACGCAGGGGGCATCTACCTCCTACGAGCAGTACTTC. Amino acids: CASTQGASTSYEQYF.

The V and J genes are TRBV6-4 and TRBJ1-4; D ambiguous. Trimming removed 2 bases at V and 4 bases at J, with 8 bases between. Per the germline V gene, CDR1 is MRHNA and CDR2 is SNTAGT. This CDR3 has 14 amino acids. This chain's CDR3 is CASSDARNNEKLFF. CDR3 DNA: TGTGCCAGCAGTGACGCTCGGAATAATGAAAAACTGTTTTTT.

This clonotype was recorded a few times. This sequence joins TRBV27 and TRBJ2-1; the match to TRBD2 covers 7 bases. V gave up 6 bases and J gave up 7 bases; unmatched junction bases: 6. CDR3 length equals 13 residues. CDR1 and CDR2 from the germline V gene are MNHEY and SMNVEV (reference sequence). The CDR3 DNA reads as TGTGCCAGCAGCCCTGGACTAGAGAATGAGCAGTTCTTC. This encodes CASSPGLENEQFF.

The V call is TRBV11-3, the J call TRBJ1-1, with D possibly matching TRBD1 (6 bases). V was cut by 5 bases and J by 1 base, with 17 bases left in between. The CDR3 sequence is 16 residues long. Germline values: CDR1 SGHNT, CDR2 YENEEA. The CDR3 reads CASSRRQAGGNTEAFF. The CDR3 coding sequence is TGTGCCAGCAGCCGACGACAGGCGGGGGGGAACACTGAAGCTTTCTTT.

In this sample, this clonotype turned up a few times. The rearrangement links TRBV5-5 to TRBJ2-5; D is ambiguous. CDR1 and CDR2 (germline): SGHKS, YYEKEE (reference sequence). The CDR3 totals 15 residues. Trimming took 0 bases from V and 7 from J, leaving 16 bases between them. Here the CDR3 DNA reads TGTGCCAGCAGCTTGGTGGCTACCAGCCCTGGGACCCAGTACTTC. This translates into CASSLVATSPGTQYF.

The gene calls are TRBV30 and TRBJ1-6; 7 bases align to TRBD1. V was pared by 1 base and J by 6 bases, with 0 bases of the junction left unmatched. The CDR3 runs to 13 residues. Germline V gene data show CDR1 as GTSNPN and CDR2 as SVGIG (reference sequence). This chain's CDR3 is CAWSDRGNSPLHF. The CDR3 nucleotides read TGTGCCTGGAGTGACAGGGGTAATTCACCCCTCCACTTT.

Ten or more counts support this clonotype. This chain links TRBV6-5 with TRBJ2-7, with 9 bases identical to TRBD1. The germline gives CDR1 MNHEY, CDR2 SVGAGI. The CDR3 is 14 residues long. Germline trimming cut 8 bases from V and 3 bases from J; bases unmatched to any gene: 8. In nucleotides, the CDR3 is TGTGCCAGCTCCGGACCGGGACAGGGCTACGAGCAGTACTTC. Protein: CASSGPGQGYEQYF.

This clonotype occurred a few times. The CDR3 bases are TGTGCCAGCAGCCCAGACGGTTTGAACACTGAAGCTTTCTTT. Translated, it gives CASSPDGLNTEAFF. The rearrangement uses TRBV7-9 and TRBJ1-1; no definite D call. Trimming stripped 5 bases from V and 0 bases from J, with 10 bases between. Looked up from germline, CDR1 is SEHNR and CDR2 is FQNEAQ (reference sequence). CDR3 length: 14 amino acids.

In its sample, this clonotype was seen a few times. The chain joins TRBV5-1 to TRBJ1-2; no reliable D call. Germline lookup yields CDR1 SGHRS and CDR2 YFSETQ. This CDR3 has 14 amino acids. V shed 2 bases and J shed 8 bases, with 16 bases lying between them. The DNA for the CDR3 is TGCGCCAGCAGCTTCGGGCGGCCGGTCCCCGGCTACACCTTC. Translation gives CASSFGRPVPGYTF.